This T cell receptor (beta chain) was profiled in a study of post-analysis software for immune sequencing data. Study-wide points: Roughly 5 TRBV segments, TRBV5-6, TRBV5-1 and TRBV20-1 among them, were found more frequent in patients than controls. People with multiple sclerosis had a significantly lower normalized Chao1 diversity than controls did.

Every TCR beta cDNA library bore unique molecular identifiers. TCRdb ran MiXCR on the PCR reads and lists one entry per CDR3 protein. The sample contains about 770,000 distinct CDR3 sequences, around 45% of which appear only once. The germline CDR1 and CDR2 sequences are MNHEY and SVGEGT. This CDR3 has 13 amino acids. Trimming stripped 5 bases from V and 2 bases from J, with 8 bases between. This clonotype has more than one count but fewer than ten. The target antigen is unknown. The J gene is TRBJ2-3, the V gene TRBV6-2 or TRBV6-3; D uncertain. The receptor's source is a girl aged 10 to 17 with multiple sclerosis. The sample was blood. CDR3 sequence reads: CASSPTYTDTQYF. Here the CDR3 DNA reads TGTGCCAGCAGTCCCACCTACACAGATACGCAGTATTTT.